The sequence of this T cell receptor (beta chain) was determined in a study of cytomegalovirus exposure and HLA in healthy donors (dated by TCRdb to 2016 to 2017). Regarding the complete study: The roughly 670 repertoires of the first cohort and the 95 to 150 validation repertoires were produced on the same platform, according to a later analysis. In addition to the first cohort of 650 to 800 subjects, a separate validation cohort of about 120 different subjects was used. High-throughput TCR immunosequencing, statistical association of individual TCRs with disease status, and machine learning were combined to predict cytomegalovirus infection status. The aim of the study was to test whether cataloging public T cell receptors could identify signatures of past pathogen exposure.

The library came from the immunoSEQ multiplex PCR assay. Turning to the authors' computational methods: To diagnose cytomegalovirus status from the catalog of TCR beta chain sequences, a statistical classification framework was built. Held by TCRdb, this immuneACCESS table contains in-frame sequences only and omits some clones. Under half of the omission traces to an unresolved V gene where checked; the cause of the rest is unknown. V, J and clone size were drawn from that table, and D and trimming were deduced from the DNA. Recorded for this sample are 200,000 to 250,000 clones; around four fifths of them occurred a single time. About 14% of the sample is in the top ten clones. Broad study findings and their caveats: The classifier was reported to diagnose cytomegalovirus status with high specificity and sensitivity in both the original cohort and the validation cohort. The study gave a list of some 150 TCR beta chains associated with cytomegalovirus. In a later analysis, TCRs clustered in the first cohort were found to also tend to co-occur in the 130 or so validation repertoires, with 94% of cluster scores above 0. While some public TCRs were present in many individuals, most TCR sequences turned up only very rarely across donors. According to the authors, the approach could potentially be generalized to other disease states and immunological phenotypes. In vitro tests confirmed that a few of the cytomegalovirus-associated TCR beta chains recognize cytomegalovirus antigens. The validation cohort had no HLA typing available for a later analysis, so co-occurrence within that cohort was assessed over all 130 or so repertoires.

On this clone: The clone's antigen remains unknown. Base qualities are not recorded, but no much larger clone differs from it by a single base.

Donors formed part of the validation cohort, which comprised over a hundred subjects and was distinct from the first cohort of several hundred subjects. V and J are truncated by 1 base and 7 bases respectively, leaving an intervening sequence of 8 bases. The germline V gene sets CDR1 to MNHEY and CDR2 to SVGAGI. Reading from cysteine to phenylalanine, the CDR3 counts 13 amino acids. The DNA shown is the 39-base CDR3, in frame from base 1. This sequence originates from a woman under 40 in good health and CMV-seropositive. Sequencing used PBMCs. The rearranged chain carries TRBV6-5 and TRBJ1-5; too little of a D gene remains to name it. The bases read TGTGCCAGCAGTTACTGGCCGGGACAGCCCCAGCATTTT. This translates into CASSYWPGQPQHF.